The 18 T cell receptor beta chains in this list originate from one sample, sequenced in a study of blood T cell repertoires in COVID-19 (dated by TCRdb to between 2020 and 2021). Library method: the immunoSEQ multiplex PCR assay. In its TCRdb copy, this immuneACCESS table keeps in-frame sequences only and misses some clones. Where compared with another copy, unresolved V genes explain less than half of these, and the others have no known cause. The sample data list 250,000 to 300,000 clones, and under 90% of these were observed just once. Together, the top ten hold around 1.7% of the sample. Material: PBMCs or T cells enriched from blood (not recorded which). The receptor source for this set is a woman aged 35 to 49 who had recovered from COVID-19.

The J gene is TRBJ2-6, the V gene TRBV6-1, with D possibly TRBD1 on 5 matching bases. Germline V CDR1 and CDR2: MNHNS, SASEGT. The CDR3 runs 17 residues. The ends were cut back, 4 bases at V and 0 bases at J, with 13 bases in the middle. This chain's CDR3 is CASSGQGPSSGANVLTF. DNA for the CDR3: TGTGCCAGCAGTGGGCAGGGTCCTAGCTCTGGGGCCAACGTCCTGACTTTC.

Points on this clone: Distinct nucleotide sequences in the sample also encode this CDR3. This chain uses TRBV6-5 with TRBJ1-4; D gene ambiguous. This CDR3 region has 13 residues. Trimming took off 6 bases at V and 8 bases at J, with 13 bases between the two ends. CDR1 and CDR2 from the germline V gene are MNHEY and SVGAGI. CDR3 residues: CASSLDRGEKLFF. The DNA of the CDR3 is TGTGCCAGCAGCCTGGACCGCGGGGAAAAACTGTTTTTT.

This clone was observed once. V is TRBV5-1 and J is TRBJ1-4; D is perhaps TRBD1 (5 bases). This CDR3 is 14 amino acids long. The V end was cut by 4 bases, the J end by 8 bases, with 15 bases between. The V gene's germline CDR1 is SGHRS and CDR2 YFSETQ. The CDR3, as DNA: TGCGCCAGCAGCCTTGGTATGGCAGGGGAAAAACTGTTTTTT. It encodes CASSLGMAGEKLFF.

This clone showed up just a few times. The V gene is TRBV4-1, the J gene TRBJ2-2; a weak D match, TRBD2 (6 bases). The V and J ends lost 4 bases and 0 bases respectively, with 12 bases between them. The V gene's germline CDR1 is MGHRA and CDR2 YSYEKL. This CDR3 is built from 16 residues. The CDR3 spells CASSPPGGSNTGELFF. DNA of the CDR3: TGCGCCAGCAGCCCCCCTGGGGGGTCGAACACCGGGGAGCTGTTTTTT.

This rearrangement joins TRBV19 to TRBJ2-7, with 12 bases fitting TRBD2. The V gene's germline CDR1 is LNHDA and CDR2 SQIVND (reference sequence). Losses at the gene ends were 7 bases for V and 6 bases for J; bases not matched to a gene: 7. CDR3 length equals 14 residues. CDR3 coding DNA: TGTGCCAGTATGAAGACTAGCGGGAGTATCGAGCAGTACTTC. It yields the protein CASMKTSGSIEQYF.

The J gene is TRBJ1-5, the V gene TRBV2; D might be TRBD1 (5 bases). Trimming shortened V by 6 bases and J by 5 bases, and 14 bases separated the two germline ends. CDR1 and CDR2 (germline): SNHLY, FYNNEI. The CDR3 length is 14 residues. Here the CDR3 reads CASRWGGLDQPQHF. The CDR3 DNA reads TGTGCCAGCAGGTGGGGGGGGTTGGATCAGCCCCAGCATTTT.

The chain has TRBV5-6 and TRBJ1-3; 7 positions agree with TRBD1. CDR3 length equals 14 residues. Trimming cost V 3 bases and J 4 bases; bases outside gene matches: 4. The V gene's germline CDR1 is SGHDT and CDR2 YYEEEE. CDR3 coding DNA: TGTGCCAGCAGCTCACAGGGGCGCGGAAACACCATATATTTT. Its protein is CASSSQGRGNTIYF.

The CDR3: CASSLGFGTSGGARPLDYEQYF. The CDR3 DNA follows: TGTGCCAGCAGCTTAGGTTTCGGGACAAGCGGGGGGGCTCGCCCCTTGGACTACGAGCAGTACTTC. The rearrangement uses TRBV13 and TRBJ2-7, with 10 positions matching TRBD2. Trimming removed 0 bases from V and 3 bases from J; junction bases left unmatched: 23. CDR1 is PRHDT and CDR2 is FYEKMQ in the germline V gene (reference sequence). This CDR3 is built from 22 residues.

This clone was detected only a few times. The V call is TRBV21-1, the J call TRBJ2-5; the tabulated D call, TRBD2, remains unverified against the DNA. TRBV21-1 is marked as a pseudogene. The CDR3 covers 12 residues. The CDR3 loop is CTPEEAGETQYF. CDR3 DNA sequence: TGTACCCCAGAGGAGGCCGGGGAGACCCAGTACTTC.

The rearrangement joins TRBV7-6 to TRBJ2-1; D not resolved. V gave up 1 base and J gave up 0 bases, with 10 bases separating them. The CDR3 covers 16 residues. CDR1 is SGHVS and CDR2 is FNYEAQ in the germline V gene. CDR3 in DNA: TGTGCCAGCAGCTTAGTCGCGCCCGGCTCCTACAATGAGCAGTTCTTC. It is translated as CASSLVAPGSYNEQFF.

This clone was observed a single time. The chain couples TRBV5-5 to TRBJ2-3, with 8 bases matching TRBD1. This CDR3 is built from 16 residues. V was pared by 4 bases and J by 2 bases, with 9 bases of the junction left unmatched. Germline V lookup: CDR1 SGHKS, CDR2 YYEKEE (reference sequence). The CDR3 is CASSAMTGAPTDTQYF. For the CDR3, the DNA is TGTGCCAGCAGCGCCATGACAGGGGCCCCCACAGATACGCAGTATTTT.

DNA of the CDR3: TGTGCCAGCAGTCATAGACAGGGGGCTGTCACTGAAGCTTTCTTT. It specifies CASSHRQGAVTEAFF. The chain uses TRBV6-6 and TRBJ1-1, with 10 bases lining up with TRBD1. V lost 5 bases, J lost 4 bases, and 7 bases stayed unmatched. Germline V gives CDR1 MNHNY, CDR2 SVGAGI (reference sequence). This CDR3 spans 15 amino acids.

The gene calls are TRBV7-9 and TRBJ1-1, with 9 bases matching TRBD1. Germline V gene data show CDR1 as SEHNR and CDR2 as FQNEAQ (reference sequence). Trimming cost V 1 base and J 3 bases; bases outside gene matches: 9. The CDR3 totals 17 residues. The chain's CDR3 is CASSLGVGTGYYTEAFF. In nucleotides, the CDR3 is TGTGCCAGCAGCTTAGGGGTTGGGACAGGGTATTACACTGAAGCTTTCTTT.

The chain combines TRBV5-1 with TRBJ1-5; TRBD1 agrees at 7 bases. The junction had 8 bases not matched to a gene; V was cut back by 4 bases and J by 4 bases. CDR3 length: 15 amino acids. Germline V lookup: CDR1 SGHRS, CDR2 YFSETQ. The CDR3 sequence is CASSQGQNPNQPQHF. Here the CDR3 DNA reads TGCGCCAGCAGCCAGGGACAGAACCCTAATCAGCCCCAGCATTTT. The complete variable domain, with remaining parts taken from reference TRBV5-1 and TRBJ1-5, reads KAGVTQTPRYLIKTRGQQVTLSCSPISGHRSVSWYQQTPGQGLQFLFEYFSETQRNKGNFPGRFSGRQFSNSRSEMNVSTLELGDSALYLCASSQGQNPNQPQHFGDGTRLSIL.

This clone showed up just once. The chain joins TRBV5-4 to TRBJ2-5; a possible D gene is TRBD1 (5 bases). V was clipped by 4 bases and J by 0 bases, with 10 bases between them. Per the germline V gene, CDR1 is SGHNT and CDR2 is YYREEE (reference sequence). The CDR3 contains 14 residues. The CDR3 here is CASSTGPDQETQYF. The CDR3 DNA sequence: TGTGCCAGCAGCACAGGACCGGACCAAGAGACCCAGTACTTC.

The chain joins TRBV18 to TRBJ1-4, with D unclear. CDR1 and CDR2 (germline): KGHSH, LQKENI. Trimming stripped 7 bases from V and 8 bases from J, with 20 bases between. The CDR3 is 15 amino acids. The CDR3 DNA reads TGTGCCAGCTTTAGCGGAAAGTCCCGAGAAGAAAAACTGTTTTTT. As protein: CASFSGKSREEKLFF. Supplemented by reference TRBV18 and TRBJ1-4, the full variable domain reads NAGVMQNPRHLVRRRGQEARLRCSPMKGHSHVYWYRQLPEEGLKFMVYLQKENIIDESGMPKERFSAEFPKEGPSILRIQQVVRGDSAAYFCASFSGKSREEKLFFGSGTQLSVL.

This sequence joins TRBV7-9 and TRBJ1-3, with D possibly matching TRBD1 (5 bases). CDR1 SEHNR and CDR2 FQNEAQ come from the germline V gene (reference sequence). V was clipped by 6 bases and J by 0 bases, with 15 bases between them. The CDR3 length is 16 residues. The CDR3 nucleotides are TGTGCCAGCAGGTCCGGGGGTTATACCTCTGGAAACACCATATATTTT. Amino acid sequence: CASRSGGYTSGNTIYF. Using reference TRBV7-9 and TRBJ1-3 for the parts outside the CDR3, the full variable domain is DTGVSQNPRHKITKRGQNVTFRCDPISEHNRLYWYRQTLGQGPEFLTYFQNEAQLEKSRLLSDRFSAERPKGSFSTLEIQRTEQGDSAMYLCASRSGGYTSGNTIYFGEGSWLTVV.

The chain has TRBV5-5 and TRBJ1-2; TRBD1 is a possible D gene (6 bases). Germline V gene lookup returns CDR1 SGHKS and CDR2 YYEKEE (reference sequence). The V gene lost 2 bases and the J gene lost 8 bases, with 13 bases spanning the gap. The CDR3 totals 13 residues. This chain's CDR3 is CASSLFDRSGYTF. The CDR3 nucleotides are TGTGCCAGCAGCTTATTTGACAGGTCAGGCTACACCTTC. The full variable domain, with the rest looked up from reference TRBV5-5 and TRBJ1-2, is DAGVTQSPTHLIKTRGQQVTLRCSPISGHKSVSWYQQVLGQGPQFIFQYYEKEERGRGNFPDRFSARQFPNYSSELNVNALLLGDSALYLCASSLFDRSGYTFGSGTRLTVV.